A single sample is the source of the 3 T cell receptor beta chains below, sequenced in a study of blood T cell repertoires in COVID-19. Data came from immunoSEQ multiplex PCR; TCRdb stores just in-frame clones and leaves some out. This table has 25,000 to 35,000 clones, around four fifths appearing once. Sequenced sample: peripheral blood. The receptors here all came from a woman in her seventies with active or convalescent COVID-19.

This clone was picked up a small number of times. V usage is TRBV19 and J usage is TRBJ2-1; 10 positions agree with TRBD1. The germline CDR1 and CDR2 sequences are LNHDA and SQIVND (reference sequence). J was trimmed by 5 bases and V by 8 bases; bases with no gene match: 9. CDR3 length: 15 amino acids. CDR3 residues: CASGRQGAGNNEQFF. The CDR3 nucleotides read TGTGCCAGTGGAAGACAGGGGGCGGGAAACAATGAGCAGTTCTTC.

The rearrangement links TRBV12-3 or TRBV12-4 to TRBJ1-2; D might be TRBD1 (5 bases). V dropped 5 bases and J dropped 8 bases, with 15 bases sitting between them. The CDR3 runs 13 residues. This chain's CDR3 is CASSGGGVMGYTF. CDR3 nucleotide sequence: TGTGCCAGCAGTGGGGGGGGAGTTATGGGCTACACCTTC.

The chain couples TRBV7-8 to TRBJ2-1, with D possibly matching TRBD1 (5 bases). The germline CDR1 and CDR2 sequences are SGHVS and FQNEAQ. The CDR3 is 16 amino acids. Trimming stripped 5 bases from V and 2 bases from J, with 16 bases between. The CDR3 is CASSPRRQMTYNEQFF. As DNA, the CDR3 is TGTGCCAGCAGCCCCCGGCGACAGATGACCTACAATGAGCAGTTCTTC.